This T cell receptor (beta chain) is drawn from a study of post-analysis software for immune sequencing data. General study results and limits: Roughly 5 TRBV segments (TRBV5-6, TRBV5-1 and TRBV20-1 among them) occurred more frequently in patients than in controls.

Comments on this clonotype: Its antigen is not known.

There are 13 residues in the CDR3. V was shortened by 3 bases and J by 4 bases, with 9 bases between the two germline ends. Germline loops: CDR1 MNHNS, CDR2 SASEGT. Unique molecular identifiers had been added to the TCR beta cDNA libraries. One entry per CDR3 protein, called by TCRdb with MiXCR from the PCR reads. Of around 500,000 distinct CDR3 sequences listed, under 40% are singletons. Sequencing was done on a sample of blood. This TCR came from a girl aged 2-17 years with multiple sclerosis. The V call is TRBV6-1, the J call TRBJ1-2, with a tentative D call TRBD1 (6 bases). The DNA for the CDR3 is TGTGCCAGCAGTGACCAGGGGTCCTATGGCTACACCTTC. It encodes CASSDQGSYGYTF.